One sample yielded the 31 T cell receptor beta chains listed below, sequenced in a study of T cells and Merkel cell carcinoma outcomes. The method was immunoSEQ multiplex PCR; TCRdb's version includes in-frame clones alone and lacks a portion of them. The sample lists about 2,000 clones, just under 95% seen once, with approximately 1.7% in the top ten. The sample taken for sequencing was tumor tissue from Merkel cell carcinoma. These TCRs come from a human donor with Merkel cell carcinoma.

This clone was recorded once. The chain recombines TRBV29-1 with TRBJ2-3; D remains ambiguous. Germline V lookup: CDR1 SQVTM, CDR2 ANQGSEA. The V and J ends lost 6 bases and 8 bases respectively, with 12 bases between them. This CDR3 is 11 amino acids long. The CDR3 sequence: CSVAHGGTQYF. CDR3 DNA sequence: TGCAGCGTGGCCCATGGTGGTACGCAGTATTTT.

J is TRBJ1-3 and V is TRBV28; weak D call: TRBD1 (6 bases). With 7 bases removed from V and 0 bases from J, the gap between germline ends came to 13 bases. Germline V lookup: CDR1 MDHEN, CDR2 SYDVKM. The CDR3 loop spans 15 amino acids. The DNA of the CDR3 is TGTGCCAGCACCATTACGGACAGCTCTGGAAACACCATATATTTT. Translating gives CASTITDSSGNTIYF.

The chain links TRBV25-1 to TRBJ2-2; possibly TRBD2 for D (6 bases). This CDR3 has 15 amino acids. CDR1 is MGHDK, CDR2 SYGVNS, per germline. The V end was cut by 1 base, the J end by 5 bases, with 11 bases between. The CDR3: CASSESGVRTGELFF. In nucleotides, the CDR3 is TGTGCCAGCAGTGAATCGGGGGTGAGGACCGGGGAGCTGTTTTTT. Complete variable domain (other parts from reference TRBV25-1 and TRBJ2-2): EADIYQTPRYLVIGTGKKITLECSQTMGHDKMYWYQQDPGMELHLIHYSYGVNSTEKGDLSSESTVSRIRTEHFPLTLESARPSHTSQYLCASSESGVRTGELFFGEGSRLTVL.

The rearrangement uses TRBV7-9 and TRBJ2-5; TRBD2 matches 8 bases. This CDR3 contains 18 residues. Germline trimming cut 6 bases from V and 2 bases from J; bases unmatched to any gene: 17. The germline V gene has CDR1 SEHNR and CDR2 FQNEAQ (reference sequence). CDR3 in amino acids: CASSPNPGLVGGQETQYF. The DNA for the CDR3 is TGTGCCAGCAGTCCAAACCCGGGACTAGTGGGGGGGCAAGAGACCCAGTACTTC.

The chain has TRBV28 and TRBJ2-7, with TRBD1 as a possible D gene (5 bases). This CDR3 has 15 amino acids. Trimming removed 5 bases from V and 0 bases from J, with 14 bases in between. The V gene's germline CDR1 is MDHEN and CDR2 SYDVKM. CDR3 region: CASSEVQAYSYEQYF. In DNA, the CDR3 is TGTGCCAGCAGTGAAGTACAGGCGTACTCCTACGAGCAGTACTTC. The full variable domain, completed using reference TRBV28 and TRBJ2-7, is DVKVTQSSRYLVKRTGEKVFLECVQDMDHENMFWYRQDPGLGLRLIYFSYDVKMKEKGDIPEGYSVSREKKERFSLILESASTNQTSMYLCASSEVQAYSYEQYFGPGTRLTVT.

V gene TRBV6-6 combines with J gene TRBJ2-2, with 8 positions matching TRBD1. Trimming cost V 8 bases and J 1 base; bases outside gene matches: 6. In germline, CDR1 is MNHNY, CDR2 SVGAGI (reference sequence). This CDR3 is 15 amino acids long. The CDR3 here is CASRAGGLNTGELFF. Here the CDR3 DNA reads TGTGCCAGCCGGGCAGGGGGCCTGAACACCGGGGAGCTGTTTTTT.

This clone was counted once. The rearrangement uses TRBV7-2 and TRBJ2-1; D remains unclear. Per the germline V gene, CDR1 is SGHTA and CDR2 is FQGNSA. CDR3 length: 16 amino acids. The V end lost 5 bases, the J end lost 9 bases, and 23 bases lay between the germline ends. CDR3 loop: CASSPWRPPTPGEQFF. The CDR3 bases are TGTGCCAGCAGCCCCTGGCGCCCTCCCACCCCCGGTGAGCAGTTCTTC.

The chain employs TRBV7-2 and TRBJ1-4; unclear D gene. The ends were cut back, 0 bases at V and 7 bases at J, with 3 bases in the middle. The CDR3 loop spans 12 amino acids. CDR1 and CDR2 from the germline V gene are SGHTA and FQGNSA. This CDR3 reads CASSLAPEKLFF. In DNA form, the CDR3 reads TGTGCCAGCAGCTTAGCGCCTGAAAAACTGTTTTTT.

The chain's CDR3 is CASRPGTGRGHQPQHF. CDR3 coding DNA: TGTGCCAGCAGGCCAGGGACAGGGAGGGGGCATCAGCCCCAGCATTTT. The V and J genes are TRBV2 and TRBJ1-5, with 9 positions matching TRBD1. After removal of 6 bases from V and 5 bases from J, the junction contained 11 bases not matched to a gene. CDR1 and CDR2 from the germline V gene are SNHLY and FYNNEI. This CDR3 has 16 residues.

The rearrangement uses TRBV5-6 and TRBJ2-7; D may be TRBD1 (6 bases). The CDR3 contains 14 residues. Germline assignment: CDR1 SGHDT and CDR2 YYEEEE. V lost 1 base and J lost 3, with 11 bases in between. The CDR3 protein is CASSLTGQIYEQYF. The CDR3 DNA reads as TGTGCCAGCAGCTTGACCGGACAGATCTACGAGCAGTACTTC.

The chain joins TRBV7-9 to TRBJ1-4; 9 bases line up with TRBD1. The CDR3 runs 15 residues. Germline CDR1 SEHNR, CDR2 FQNEAQ (reference sequence). V trimming: 6 bases; J trimming: 6 bases; junction bases outside the gene matches: 8. The CDR3 spells CASRPSTGGDEKLFF. The DNA for the CDR3 is TGTGCCAGCAGGCCATCTACAGGGGGCGATGAAAAACTGTTTTTT.

This sequence joins TRBV13 and TRBJ2-3, with a tentative D call TRBD2 (5 bases). V dropped 4 bases and J dropped 6 bases, with 14 bases sitting between them. CDR3 size: 14 residues. The germline gives CDR1 PRHDT, CDR2 FYEKMQ (reference sequence). Here the CDR3 DNA reads TGTGCCAGCAGCTCCGGACTTTCGGGGGATACGCAGTATTTT. Its translation: CASSSGLSGDTQYF.

A remark on this clone: A read error may account for a junction end that differs from germline. This chain's CDR3 is CASSLEKGLDTETFF. The CDR3 DNA follows: TGTGCCAGCAGCTTGGAAAAGGGTTTGGACACTGAAACTTTCTTT. The chain couples TRBV7-8 to TRBJ1-1, with a possible D match to TRBD1 (5 bases). The CDR3 loop spans 15 amino acids. The germline V gene encodes CDR1 SGHVS and CDR2 FQNEAQ.

As regards this clone: Additional DNA sequences in this sample encode the identical CDR3. The V call is TRBV9, the J call TRBJ2-3; TRBD2 aligns across 13 bases. The junction had 5 bases not matched to a gene; V was cut back by 3 bases and J by 7 bases. The germline V gene has CDR1 SGDLS and CDR2 YYNGEE. The CDR3 has 15 residues. As DNA, the CDR3 is TGTGCCAGCAGCGAACTAGCGGGGGGGGCCTATACGCAGTATTTT. Amino acids: CASSELAGGAYTQYF.

Only a few counts were recorded for this clone. The chain recombines TRBV6-4 with TRBJ1-2; tentatively, D is TRBD1 (5 bases). This CDR3 contains 16 residues. Trimming cost V 3 bases and J 4 bases, with 18 bases left between them. CDR1 is MRHNA and CDR2 is SNTAGT in the germline V gene. This CDR3 is CASSELDGGGAYGYTF. CDR3 nucleotides: TGTGCCAGCAGTGAGCTTGATGGCGGGGGTGCCTATGGCTACACCTTC.

J is TRBJ2-1 and V is TRBV4-2; D is possibly TRBD1 (7 bases). V lost 0 bases and J 12 bases, leaving 24 bases between the germline ends. Germline V gene lookup returns CDR1 LGHNA and CDR2 YNFKEQ. This CDR3 has 17 amino acids. The CDR3 loop reads CASSQEGGGATTYGQFF. The CDR3 coding sequence is TGTGCCAGCAGCCAAGAAGGGGGCGGGGCCACTACCTATGGGCAGTTCTTC.

The gene calls are TRBV27 and TRBJ2-5, with D hard to call. CDR1 MNHEY and CDR2 SMNVEV come from the germline V gene (reference sequence). Trimming removed 8 bases from V and 0 bases from J, with 7 bases in between. This CDR3 contains 12 residues. This CDR3 reads CASGTYQETQYF. The CDR3 nucleotides are TGTGCCAGCGGTACATACCAAGAGACCCAGTACTTC.

This clone was seen only a few times. V gene TRBV28 combines with J gene TRBJ1-4; the D is unclear. The CDR3 has 12 amino acids. Trimming left V 4 bases short and J 8 bases short, with 8 bases between. The germline V gene encodes CDR1 MDHEN and CDR2 SYDVKM. CDR3 sequence: CASSYSREKLFF. The CDR3 bases are TGTGCCAGCAGTTACAGCAGGGAAAAACTGTTTTTT.

For the CDR3, the DNA is TGCGCCAGCAGCTTGTGGGGCCGAGGGGAACAAGAGACCCAGTACTTC. Amino acids: CASSLWGRGEQETQYF. V usage is TRBV5-1 and J usage is TRBJ2-5, with D possibly being TRBD1 or TRBD2 (5 bases each). Germline CDR1 SGHRS, CDR2 YFSETQ. V gave up 1 base and J gave up 2 bases, with 15 bases separating them. The CDR3 has 16 amino acids.

The chain recombines TRBV20-1 with TRBJ1-2; D call uncertain. Trimming took 1 base from V and 7 from J, leaving 7 bases between them. Germline CDR1 and CDR2: DFQATT and SNEGSKA (reference sequence). This CDR3 is 11 amino acids long. The CDR3 is CSARVEGGYTF. The CDR3 region has the DNA TGCAGTGCTAGAGTGGAGGGTGGCTACACCTTC.

The CDR3 DNA reads as TGTGCCAGCAGCGGGCAGGGGACAGTTTTAAATGAAAAACTGTTTTTT. Its translation: CASSGQGTVLNEKLFF. The V call is TRBV5-5, the J call TRBJ1-4, with 7 bases aligning to TRBD1. Germline assignment: CDR1 SGHKS and CDR2 YYEKEE (reference sequence). V shed 4 bases, J shed 5 bases, and the junction held 11 bases outside the gene matches. The CDR3 has 16 residues.

The J gene is TRBJ1-2, the V gene TRBV13; no clear D gene. Germline lookup yields CDR1 PRHDT and CDR2 FYEKMQ (reference sequence). Trimming left V 2 bases short and J 2 bases short, with 6 bases between. The CDR3 totals 13 residues. The CDR3 here is CASSLRQNYGYTF. The DNA of the CDR3 is TGTGCCAGCAGCTTACGCCAGAACTATGGCTACACCTTC.

In its sample, this clone was seen a few times. The chain is built from TRBV5-1 and TRBJ2-4, with D unresolved. The germline gives CDR1 SGHRS, CDR2 YFSETQ. Trimming stripped 0 bases from V and 0 bases from J, with 4 bases between. The CDR3 runs to 14 residues. In nucleotides, the CDR3 is TGCGCCAGCAGCTTGGAGTTAGCCAAAAACATTCAGTACTTC. Amino acids: CASSLELAKNIQYF. Together with reference TRBV5-1 and TRBJ2-4, the CDR3 gives the full variable domain: KAGVTQTPRYLIKTRGQQVTLSCSPISGHRSVSWYQQTPGQGLQFLFEYFSETQRNKGNFPGRFSGRQFSNSRSEMNVSTLELGDSALYLCASSLELAKNIQYFGAGTRLSVL.

The chain has TRBV27 and TRBJ2-1; D perhaps matches TRBD2 (7 bases). V lost 5 bases and J lost 5, with 16 bases in between. The V gene's germline CDR1 is MNHEY and CDR2 SMNVEV (reference sequence). The length of the CDR3 is 15 residues. In DNA, the CDR3 is TGTGCCAGCAGTCCTCGGGGCGGGGGCCACAATGAGCAGTTCTTC. Amino acids: CASSPRGGGHNEQFF.

CDR3 bases: TGTGCCAGCTCTACCGGGAACGGGTTTTGGTCTGAAGCTTTCTTT. Translated, it gives CASSTGNGFWSEAFF. The chain couples TRBV18 to TRBJ1-1; D is unclear. The CDR3 has 15 amino acids. Trimming removed 6 bases from V and 6 bases from J, with 20 bases in between. Germline lookup yields CDR1 KGHSH and CDR2 LQKENI. The entire variable domain, with the rest obtained from reference TRBV18 and TRBJ1-1, is as follows: NAGVMQNPRHLVRRRGQEARLRCSPMKGHSHVYWYRQLPEEGLKFMVYLQKENIIDESGMPKERFSAEFPKEGPSILRIQQVVRGDSAAYFCASSTGNGFWSEAFFGQGTRLTVV.

V is TRBV7-6 and J is TRBJ2-7; TRBD1 aligns across 7 bases. Trimming removed 5 bases from V and 3 bases from J; junction bases left unmatched: 13. This CDR3 comprises 16 residues. CDR1 is SGHVS and CDR2 is FNYEAQ in the germline V gene. This CDR3 reads CASSAENGQEYYEQYF. The CDR3 DNA reads as TGTGCCAGCAGCGCGGAAAACGGACAGGAGTACTACGAGCAGTACTTC.

The chain uses TRBV9 and TRBJ2-5, with D tentatively TRBD1 or TRBD2 (6 bases each). Trimming removed 2 bases at V and 7 bases at J, with 18 bases between. The CDR3 covers 15 residues. Germline assignment: CDR1 SGDLS and CDR2 YYNGEE. This CDR3 is CASSVGGQGRATQYF. CDR3 bases: TGTGCCAGCAGCGTTGGGGGGCAGGGGAGAGCGACCCAGTACTTC.

This chain uses TRBV18 with TRBJ2-7, with TRBD2 matching 7 bases. The CDR3 extends over 14 amino acids. Trimming removed 3 bases from V and 5 bases from J; junction bases left unmatched: 7. CDR1 KGHSH and CDR2 LQKENI come from the germline V gene. CDR3 sequence: CASSPQKTSDEQYF. The CDR3, as DNA: TGTGCCAGCTCACCCCAGAAAACTAGCGACGAGCAGTACTTC.

This clone was observed a handful of times. The genes are TRBV18 and TRBJ2-7; either TRBD1 or TRBD2 may supply D (5 bases each). Trimming left V 2 bases short and J 4 bases short, with 12 bases between. CDR3 length: 14 amino acids. Germline CDR1 and CDR2: KGHSH and LQKENI. The CDR3 loop reads CASSPANGAYEQYF. Written as DNA, the CDR3 is TGTGCCAGCTCACCAGCAAACGGGGCTTACGAGCAGTACTTC.

In its sample, this clone was seen a few times. This chain links TRBV2 with TRBJ2-4, with 8 positions matching TRBD1. Germline lookup yields CDR1 SNHLY and CDR2 FYNNEI. J lost 7 bases, V lost 0 bases, and 8 bases had no gene match. The CDR3 sequence is 16 residues long. The DNA of the CDR3 is TGTGCCAGCAGTGAAGCTTCAGGGGGCTATTTTAACATTCAGTACTTC. Translated: CASSEASGGYFNIQYF.

V is TRBV5-6 and J is TRBJ2-5; 9 bases match TRBD2. Germline assignment: CDR1 SGHDT and CDR2 YYEEEE. V lost 0 bases and J lost 4; bases outside the gene matches: 7. The CDR3 is made up of 16 amino acids. CDR3 DNA sequence: TGTGCCAGCAGCTTGGTCCGCGGGAGGGCCGTAGAGACCCAGTACTTC. It specifies CASSLVRGRAVETQYF.